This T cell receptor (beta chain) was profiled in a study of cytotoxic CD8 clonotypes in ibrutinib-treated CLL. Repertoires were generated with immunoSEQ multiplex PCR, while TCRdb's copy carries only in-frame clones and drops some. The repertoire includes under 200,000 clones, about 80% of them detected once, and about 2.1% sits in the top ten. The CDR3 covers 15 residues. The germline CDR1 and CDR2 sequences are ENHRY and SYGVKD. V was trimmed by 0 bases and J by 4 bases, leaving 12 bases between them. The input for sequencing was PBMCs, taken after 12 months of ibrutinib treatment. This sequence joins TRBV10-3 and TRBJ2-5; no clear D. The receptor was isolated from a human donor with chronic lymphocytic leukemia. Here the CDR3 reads CAISESGGFVETQYF. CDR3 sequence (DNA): TGTGCCATCAGTGAGTCAGGCGGTTTCGTAGAGACCCAGTACTTC.